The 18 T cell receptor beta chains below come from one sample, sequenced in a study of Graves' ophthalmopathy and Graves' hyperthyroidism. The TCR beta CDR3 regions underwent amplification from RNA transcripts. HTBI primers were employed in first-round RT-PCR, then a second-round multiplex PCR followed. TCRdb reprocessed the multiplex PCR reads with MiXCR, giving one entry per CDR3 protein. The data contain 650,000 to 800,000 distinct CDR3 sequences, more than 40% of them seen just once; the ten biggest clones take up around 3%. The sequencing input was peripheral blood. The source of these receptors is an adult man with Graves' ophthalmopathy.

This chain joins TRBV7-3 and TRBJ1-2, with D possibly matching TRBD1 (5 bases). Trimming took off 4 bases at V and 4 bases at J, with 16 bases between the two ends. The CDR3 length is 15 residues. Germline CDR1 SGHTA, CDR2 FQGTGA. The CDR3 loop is CASSSRRDGGYGYTF. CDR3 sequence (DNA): TGTGCCAGCAGCTCCCGACGGGACGGGGGCTATGGCTACACCTTC.

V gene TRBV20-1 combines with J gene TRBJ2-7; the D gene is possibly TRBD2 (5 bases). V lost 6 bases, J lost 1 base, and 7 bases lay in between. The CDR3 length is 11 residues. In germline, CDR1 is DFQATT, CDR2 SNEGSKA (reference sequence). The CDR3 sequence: CSAGGSYEQYF. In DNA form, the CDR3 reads TGCAGTGCGGGCGGGTCCTACGAGCAGTACTTC.

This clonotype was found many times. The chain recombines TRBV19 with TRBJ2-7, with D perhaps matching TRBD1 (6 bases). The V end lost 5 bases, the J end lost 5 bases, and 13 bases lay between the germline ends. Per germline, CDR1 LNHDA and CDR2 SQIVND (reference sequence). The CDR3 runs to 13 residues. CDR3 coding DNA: TGTGCCAGTAGTTTGGGCAGGGGCCACGAGCAGTACTTC. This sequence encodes CASSLGRGHEQYF.

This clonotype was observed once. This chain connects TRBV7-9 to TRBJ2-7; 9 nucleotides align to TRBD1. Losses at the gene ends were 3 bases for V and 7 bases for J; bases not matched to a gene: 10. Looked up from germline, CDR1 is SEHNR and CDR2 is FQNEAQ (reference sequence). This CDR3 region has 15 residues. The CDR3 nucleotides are TGTGCCAGCAGCTTGTACCGGGACAGGGCCAATGAGCAGTACTTC. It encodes CASSLYRDRANEQYF.

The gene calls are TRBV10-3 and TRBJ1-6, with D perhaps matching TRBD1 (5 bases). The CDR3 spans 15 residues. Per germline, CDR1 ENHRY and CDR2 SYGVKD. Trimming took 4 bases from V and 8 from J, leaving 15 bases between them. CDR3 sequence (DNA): TGTGCCATCAGTGCTGGCGGGACGAACGATTCACCCCTCCACTTT. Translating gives CAISAGGTNDSPLHF.

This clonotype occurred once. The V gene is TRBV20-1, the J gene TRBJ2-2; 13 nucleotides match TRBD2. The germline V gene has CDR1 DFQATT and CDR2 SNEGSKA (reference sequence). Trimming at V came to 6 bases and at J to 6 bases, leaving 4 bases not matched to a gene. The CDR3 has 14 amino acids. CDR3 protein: CSAGLAGVAGELFF. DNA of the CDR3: TGCAGTGCCGGACTAGCGGGAGTTGCCGGGGAGCTGTTTTTT.

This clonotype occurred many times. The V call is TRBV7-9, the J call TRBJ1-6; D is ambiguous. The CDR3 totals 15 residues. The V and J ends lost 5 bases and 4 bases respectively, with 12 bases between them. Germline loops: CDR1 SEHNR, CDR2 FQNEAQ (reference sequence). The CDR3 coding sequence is TGTGCCAGCAGCCCTGTTGGGCGGTATAATTCACCCCTCCACTTT. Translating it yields CASSPVGRYNSPLHF.

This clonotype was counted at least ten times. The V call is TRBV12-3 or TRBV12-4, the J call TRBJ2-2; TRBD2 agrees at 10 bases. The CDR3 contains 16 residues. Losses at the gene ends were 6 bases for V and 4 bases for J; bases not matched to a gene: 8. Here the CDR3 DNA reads TGTGCCAGCAGCCCAAGCGGGGGGGCCTCCACCGGGGAGCTGTTTTTT. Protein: CASSPSGGASTGELFF.

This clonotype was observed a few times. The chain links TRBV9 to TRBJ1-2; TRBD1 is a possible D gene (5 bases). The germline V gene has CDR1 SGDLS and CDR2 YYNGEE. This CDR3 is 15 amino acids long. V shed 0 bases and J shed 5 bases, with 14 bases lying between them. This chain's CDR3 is CASSVEGSGLYGYTF. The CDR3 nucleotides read TGTGCCAGCAGCGTAGAGGGGAGCGGGCTATATGGCTACACCTTC.

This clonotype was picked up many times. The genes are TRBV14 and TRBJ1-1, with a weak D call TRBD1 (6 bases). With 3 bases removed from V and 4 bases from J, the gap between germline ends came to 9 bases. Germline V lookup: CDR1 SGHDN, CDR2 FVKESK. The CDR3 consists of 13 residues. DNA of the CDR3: TGTGCCAGCAGCCATGGAGGGGGCACTGAAGCTTTCTTT. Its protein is CASSHGGGTEAFF.

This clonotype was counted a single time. Here the CDR3 reads CATSDGQLGNTIYF. CDR3 nucleotide sequence: TGTGCCACCAGTGATGGACAATTAGGAAACACCATATATTTT. The rearrangement joins TRBV24-1 to TRBJ1-3; the D gene is possibly TRBD1 (5 bases). Germline assignment: CDR1 KGHDR and CDR2 SFDVKD. The CDR3 totals 14 residues. The ends were cut back, 3 bases at V and 4 bases at J, with 9 bases in the middle.

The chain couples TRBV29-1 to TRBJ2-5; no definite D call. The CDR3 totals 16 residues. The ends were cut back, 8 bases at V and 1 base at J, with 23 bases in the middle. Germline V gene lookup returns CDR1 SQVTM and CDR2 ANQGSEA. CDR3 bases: TGCAGCAGCCAAGATTGGGTACCCCACTCCCAAGAGACCCAGTACTTC. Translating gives CSSQDWVPHSQETQYF.

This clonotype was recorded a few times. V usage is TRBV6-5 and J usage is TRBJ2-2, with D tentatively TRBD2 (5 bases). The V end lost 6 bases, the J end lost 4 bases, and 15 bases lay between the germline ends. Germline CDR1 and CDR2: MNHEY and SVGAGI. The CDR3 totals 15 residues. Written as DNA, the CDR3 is TGTGCCAGCAGCCCCCTACCTAGCACCACCGGGGAGCTGTTTTTT. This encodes CASSPLPSTTGELFF.

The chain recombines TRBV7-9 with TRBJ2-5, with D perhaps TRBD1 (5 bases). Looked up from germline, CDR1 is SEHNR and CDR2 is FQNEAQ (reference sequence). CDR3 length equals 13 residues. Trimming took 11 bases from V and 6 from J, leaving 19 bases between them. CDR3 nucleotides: TGTGCCTGGAGTGTAGGCAGGGTGAAGACCCAGTACTTC. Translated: CAWSVGRVKTQYF. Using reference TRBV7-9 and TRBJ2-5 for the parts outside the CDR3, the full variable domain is DTGVSQNPRHKITKRGQNVTFRCDPISEHNRLYWYRQTLGQGPEFLTYFQNEAQLEKSRLLSDRFSAERPKGSFSTLEIQRTEQGDSAMYLCAWSVGRVKTQYFGPGTRLLVL.

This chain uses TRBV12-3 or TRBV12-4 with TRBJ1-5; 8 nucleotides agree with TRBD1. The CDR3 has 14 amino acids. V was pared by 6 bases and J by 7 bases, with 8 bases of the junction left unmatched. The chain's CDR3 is CASSYGQGSQPQHF. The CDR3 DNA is TGTGCCAGCAGCTACGGACAGGGTTCACAGCCCCAGCATTTT.

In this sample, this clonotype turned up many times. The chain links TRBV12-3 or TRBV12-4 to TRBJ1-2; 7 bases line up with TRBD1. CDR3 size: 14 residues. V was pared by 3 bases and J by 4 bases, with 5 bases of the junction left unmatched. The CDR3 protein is CASSFLTGTYGYTF. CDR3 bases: TGTGCCAGCAGTTTCCTGACAGGGACCTATGGCTACACCTTC.

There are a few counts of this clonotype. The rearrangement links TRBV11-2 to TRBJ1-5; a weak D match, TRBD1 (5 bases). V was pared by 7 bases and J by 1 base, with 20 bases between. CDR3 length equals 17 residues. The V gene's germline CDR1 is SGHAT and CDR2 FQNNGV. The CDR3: CASTPRAVGVSNQPQHF. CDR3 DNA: TGTGCCAGCACCCCCCGGGCGGTGGGGGTGAGCAATCAGCCCCAGCATTTT.

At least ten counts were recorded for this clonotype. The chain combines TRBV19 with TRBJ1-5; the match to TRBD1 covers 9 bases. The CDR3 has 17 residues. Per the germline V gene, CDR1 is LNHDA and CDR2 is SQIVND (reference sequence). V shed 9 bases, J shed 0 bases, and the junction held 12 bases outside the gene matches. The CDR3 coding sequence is TGTGCCAGCTTAGCCGGGACAGGGACATATAGCAATCAGCCCCAGCATTTT. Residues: CASLAGTGTYSNQPQHF.